These 12 T cell receptor beta chains were all obtained from the same sample, sequenced in a study of blood T cell repertoires in COVID-19. The repertoire was sequenced with immunoSEQ multiplex PCR; TCRdb's copy has only in-frame clones and lacks some. Here the sample spans over 250,000 clones, 87% being singletons. Sample: peripheral blood. Source of these receptors: a woman aged 40 to 49 who had recovered from COVID-19.

The J gene is TRBJ1-6, the V gene TRBV12-5, with D maybe TRBD1 (6 bases). The ends were cut back, 6 bases at V and 14 bases at J, with 20 bases in the middle. Germline CDR1 and CDR2: LGHNT and FRNRAP. CDR3 length: 14 amino acids. The CDR3 sequence: CASGLVGAVGALHF. The CDR3 coding sequence is TGTGCTAGTGGACTCGTGGGGGCCGTAGGGGCCCTCCACTTT.

V gene TRBV27 combines with J gene TRBJ2-7; D may be TRBD2 (5 bases). The CDR3 totals 13 residues. Germline V gives CDR1 MNHEY, CDR2 SMNVEV (reference sequence). Trimming pared 5 bases from V and 7 bases from J, leaving 15 bases between. CDR3 protein: CASSTSQRREQYF. The CDR3 coding sequence is TGTGCCAGCAGTACCAGCCAGCGGCGGGAGCAGTACTTC.

The chain carries TRBV6-5 and TRBJ2-1; 8 bases align to TRBD1. Per germline, CDR1 MNHEY and CDR2 SVGAGI. Trimming removed 6 bases from V and 3 bases from J; junction bases left unmatched: 7. CDR3 length: 15 amino acids. The CDR3 DNA reads TGTGCCAGCAGCCCGACAGGGGACCACTACAATGAGCAGTTCTTC. This translates into CASSPTGDHYNEQFF.

The CDR3 protein is CAWSVPAGGGELFF. The CDR3 DNA reads TGTGCCTGGAGTGTACCCGCCGGAGGCGGGGAGCTGTTTTTT. V usage is TRBV30 and J usage is TRBJ2-2, with D maybe TRBD2 (5 bases). There are 14 residues in the CDR3. Germline CDR1 GTSNPN, CDR2 SVGIG (reference sequence). Between the trimmed V and J ends, which lost 0 bases and 7 bases, there was a span of 12 bases.

This clone came up once. The rearrangement joins TRBV5-1 to TRBJ2-2; 14 bases are shared with TRBD2. V was pared by 4 bases and J by 0 bases, with 5 bases of the junction left unmatched. Germline V CDR1 and CDR2: SGHRS, YFSETQ. The CDR3 has 18 amino acids. The CDR3 DNA follows: TGCGCCAGCAGCCAGGGACTAGCGGGGGCCGCGAACACCGGGGAGCTGTTTTTT. Protein product: CASSQGLAGAANTGELFF.

The chain recombines TRBV10-2 with TRBJ1-2; 8 bases fit TRBD1. CDR3 length equals 14 residues. V trimming: 6 bases; J trimming: 8 bases; junction bases outside the gene matches: 11. Germline V gene lookup returns CDR1 WSHSY and CDR2 SAAADI. The CDR3 protein is CASRGPGQVQGYTF. The CDR3 region has the DNA TGCGCCAGCAGAGGACCGGGACAGGTTCAGGGCTACACCTTC.

CDR3 bases: TGTGCCACCAGTGATCGAGGACAGGGTCTGGAGGGTGAGCAGTTCTTC. Translating gives CATSDRGQGLEGEQFF. The chain links TRBV24-1 to TRBJ2-1; 8 bases fit TRBD1. CDR1 is KGHDR, CDR2 SFDVKD, per germline. Germline trimming cut 3 bases from V and 9 bases from J; bases unmatched to any gene: 12. The CDR3 length is 16 residues.

The rearrangement joins TRBV6-5 to TRBJ2-7; a weak D match, TRBD2 (5 bases). Germline V gene sequence: CDR1 MNHEY, CDR2 SVGAGI. The CDR3 runs 13 residues. Trimming shortened V by 6 bases and J by 3 bases, and 12 bases separated the two germline ends. CDR3 protein: CASSRGLYYEQYF. CDR3 bases: TGTGCCAGCAGCCGCGGGCTGTACTACGAGCAGTACTTC.

This chain links TRBV7-9 with TRBJ1-1; D is possibly TRBD1 (6 bases). V was trimmed by 2 bases and J by 11 bases, leaving 12 bases between them. This CDR3 has 12 amino acids. Germline V gene data show CDR1 as SEHNR and CDR2 as FQNEAQ (reference sequence). The CDR3: CASSLQQGIAFF. Here the CDR3 DNA reads TGTGCCAGCAGCTTACAACAGGGAATTGCTTTCTTT. Full variable domain (missing parts from reference TRBV7-9 and TRBJ1-1): DTGVSQNPRHKITKRGQNVTFRCDPISEHNRLYWYRQTLGQGPEFLTYFQNEAQLEKSRLLSDRFSAERPKGSFSTLEIQRTEQGDSAMYLCASSLQQGIAFFGQGTRLTVV.

V is TRBV9 and J is TRBJ2-3, with 8 bases identical to TRBD1. CDR3 length equals 16 residues. Germline-derived CDR1 and CDR2 are SGDLS and YYNGEE. V gave up 3 bases and J gave up 0 bases; unmatched junction bases: 6. The CDR3 loop reads CASSAPGGLSTDTQYF. CDR3 DNA: TGTGCCAGCAGCGCTCCAGGGGGCCTTAGCACAGATACGCAGTATTTT.

The count of this clone is one. CDR3: CASSLVQGYGYTF. DNA of the CDR3: TGTGCCAGCAGCTTAGTGCAGGGCTATGGCTACACCTTC. The chain combines TRBV7-9 with TRBJ1-2; possibly TRBD1 for D (5 bases). Germline V CDR1 and CDR2: SEHNR, FQNEAQ (reference sequence). V lost 1 base to trimming and J lost 4 bases, with 7 bases between them. This CDR3 has 13 residues.

The chain carries TRBV9 and TRBJ1-2; 10 nucleotides align to TRBD1. This CDR3 contains 14 residues. Germline trimming cut 2 bases from V and 6 bases from J; bases unmatched to any gene: 4. Germline assignment: CDR1 SGDLS and CDR2 YYNGEE. The CDR3 coding sequence is TGTGCCAGCAGCGTGCGGGGACAGGGGAATGGCTACACCTTC. This gives the protein CASSVRGQGNGYTF.